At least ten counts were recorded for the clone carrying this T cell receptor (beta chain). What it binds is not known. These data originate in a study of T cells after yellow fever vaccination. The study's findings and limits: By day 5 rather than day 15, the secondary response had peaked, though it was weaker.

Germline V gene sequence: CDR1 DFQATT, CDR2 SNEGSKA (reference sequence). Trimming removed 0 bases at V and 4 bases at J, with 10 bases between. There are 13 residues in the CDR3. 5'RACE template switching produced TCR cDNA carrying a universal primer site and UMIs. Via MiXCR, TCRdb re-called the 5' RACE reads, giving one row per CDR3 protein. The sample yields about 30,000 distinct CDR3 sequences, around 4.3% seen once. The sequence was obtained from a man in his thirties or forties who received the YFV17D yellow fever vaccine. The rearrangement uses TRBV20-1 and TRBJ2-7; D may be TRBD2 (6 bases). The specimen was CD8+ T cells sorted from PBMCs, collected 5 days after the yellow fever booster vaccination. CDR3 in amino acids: CSARDLGGYEQYF. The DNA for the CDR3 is TGCAGTGCTAGAGATCTGGGGGGTTACGAGCAGTACTTC.